This entry is about one TCR beta chain. Its antigen is undetermined. These data are taken from a study of cytomegalovirus exposure and HLA in healthy donors. Points from the study as a whole: In a later analysis, at a false discovery rate of 0.05, approximately 15,000 TCR beta sequences matched HLA alleles. There were some public TCRs occurring in many donors, but most TCR sequences were rare.

The primer mix had 60 Vbeta and 13 Jbeta primers. Sequencing used immunoSEQ multiplex PCR; TCRdb keeps in-frame clones, though not all of them. The data hold more than 90,000 clones, with 70% to 85% observed a single time. Germline loops: CDR1 SGHTA, CDR2 FQGNSA. Trimming removed 4 bases at V and 8 bases at J, with 14 bases between. The CDR3 covers 13 residues. This receptor was identified in a woman between 45 and 65 years old in good health and CMV-seropositive. Material: PBMCs. The chain uses TRBV7-2 and TRBJ1-2, with D possibly matching TRBD1 (5 bases). In DNA form, the CDR3 reads TGTGCCAGCAGCTCCCAAGGGGCCAGGGGCTACACCTTC. It specifies CASSSQGARGYTF.